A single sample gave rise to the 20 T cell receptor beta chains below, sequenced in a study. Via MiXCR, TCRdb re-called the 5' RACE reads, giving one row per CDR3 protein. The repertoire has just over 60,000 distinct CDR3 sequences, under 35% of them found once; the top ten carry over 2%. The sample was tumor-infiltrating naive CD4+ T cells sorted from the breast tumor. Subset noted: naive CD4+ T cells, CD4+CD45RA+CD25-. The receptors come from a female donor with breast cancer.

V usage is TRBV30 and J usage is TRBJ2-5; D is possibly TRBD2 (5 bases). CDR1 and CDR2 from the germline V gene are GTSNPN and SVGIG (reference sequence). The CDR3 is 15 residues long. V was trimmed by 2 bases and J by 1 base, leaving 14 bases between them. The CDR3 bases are TGTGCCTGGAGTTGGTCTAGCTTACGCCAAGAGACCCAGTACTTC. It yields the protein CAWSWSSLRQETQYF.

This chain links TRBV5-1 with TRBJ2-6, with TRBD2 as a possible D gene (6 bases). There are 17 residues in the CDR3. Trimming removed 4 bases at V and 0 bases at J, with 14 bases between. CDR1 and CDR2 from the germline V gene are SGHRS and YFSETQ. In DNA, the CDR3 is TGCGCCAGCAGCACTCGGGACTTAAGCTCTGGGGCCAACGTCCTGACTTTC. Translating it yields CASSTRDLSSGANVLTF.

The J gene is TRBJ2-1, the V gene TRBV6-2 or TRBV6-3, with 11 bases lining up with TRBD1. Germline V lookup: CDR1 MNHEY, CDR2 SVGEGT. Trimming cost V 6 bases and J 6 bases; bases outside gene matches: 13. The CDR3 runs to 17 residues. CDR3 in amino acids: CASSQDRGPTPGNEQFF. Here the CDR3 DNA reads TGTGCCAGCAGCCAGGACAGGGGGCCCACACCGGGCAATGAGCAGTTCTTC.

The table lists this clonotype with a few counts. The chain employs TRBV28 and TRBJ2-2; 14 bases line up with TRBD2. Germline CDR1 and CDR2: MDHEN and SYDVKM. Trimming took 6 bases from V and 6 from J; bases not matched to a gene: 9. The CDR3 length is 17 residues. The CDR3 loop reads CASSRTSGRRWAGELFF. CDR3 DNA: TGTGCCAGCAGCCGGACTAGCGGGAGGAGGTGGGCCGGGGAGCTGTTTTTT.

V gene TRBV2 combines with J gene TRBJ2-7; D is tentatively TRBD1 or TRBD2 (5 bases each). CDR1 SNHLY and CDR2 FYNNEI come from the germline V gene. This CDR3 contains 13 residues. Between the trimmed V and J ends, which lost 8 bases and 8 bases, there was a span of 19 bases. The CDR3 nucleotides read TGTGCCAGCCAAGGAGTGGGGGAGTACAAGCAGTACTTC. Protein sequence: CASQGVGEYKQYF.

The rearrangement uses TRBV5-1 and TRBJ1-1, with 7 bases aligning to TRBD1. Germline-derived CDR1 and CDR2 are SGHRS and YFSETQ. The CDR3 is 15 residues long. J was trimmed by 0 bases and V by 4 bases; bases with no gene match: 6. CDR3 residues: CASSVRQGLNTEAFF. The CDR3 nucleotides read TGCGCCAGCAGCGTAAGACAGGGACTGAACACTGAAGCTTTCTTT. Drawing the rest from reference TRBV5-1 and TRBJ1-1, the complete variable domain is KAGVTQTPRYLIKTRGQQVTLSCSPISGHRSVSWYQQTPGQGLQFLFEYFSETQRNKGNFPGRFSGRQFSNSRSEMNVSTLELGDSALYLCASSVRQGLNTEAFFGQGTRLTVV.

DNA for the CDR3: TGCGCCAGCAGCGAAGGGGACCCTAGCACAGATACGCAGTATTTT. Translating it yields CASSEGDPSTDTQYF. The chain employs TRBV5-1 and TRBJ2-3; the D call may be TRBD1 or TRBD2 (5 bases each). The CDR3 loop spans 15 amino acids. The V gene lost 4 bases and the J gene lost 0 bases, with 12 bases spanning the gap. CDR1 and CDR2 from the germline V gene are SGHRS and YFSETQ.

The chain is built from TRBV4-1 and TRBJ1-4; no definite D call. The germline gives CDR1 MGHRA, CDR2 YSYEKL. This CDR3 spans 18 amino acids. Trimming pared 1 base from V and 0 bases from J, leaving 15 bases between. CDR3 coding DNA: TGCGCCAGCAGCCAAGTTAATCTGGGATTTTCAACTAATGAAAAACTGTTTTTT. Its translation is CASSQVNLGFSTNEKLFF.

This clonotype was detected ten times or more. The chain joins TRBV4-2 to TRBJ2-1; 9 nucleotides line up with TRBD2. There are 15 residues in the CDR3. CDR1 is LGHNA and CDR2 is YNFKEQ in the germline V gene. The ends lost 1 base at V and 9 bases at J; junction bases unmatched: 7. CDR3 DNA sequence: TGTGCCAGCAGCCAAGGGACTAGCGCGTTTGGTGAGCAGTTCTTC. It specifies CASSQGTSAFGEQFF.

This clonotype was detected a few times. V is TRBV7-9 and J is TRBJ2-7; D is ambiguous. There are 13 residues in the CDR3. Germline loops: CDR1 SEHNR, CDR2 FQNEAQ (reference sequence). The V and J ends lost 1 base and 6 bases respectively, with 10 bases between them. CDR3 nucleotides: TGTGCCAGCAGCTTAGGAGGCCCCACCGAGCAGTACTTC. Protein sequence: CASSLGGPTEQYF.

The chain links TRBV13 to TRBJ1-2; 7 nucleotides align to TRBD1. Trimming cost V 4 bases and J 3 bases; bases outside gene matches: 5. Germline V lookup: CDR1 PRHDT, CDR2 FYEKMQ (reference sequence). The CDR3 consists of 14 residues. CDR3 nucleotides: TGTGCCAGCAGCTCCAGGGGGAACGACTATGGCTACACCTTC. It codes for CASSSRGNDYGYTF.

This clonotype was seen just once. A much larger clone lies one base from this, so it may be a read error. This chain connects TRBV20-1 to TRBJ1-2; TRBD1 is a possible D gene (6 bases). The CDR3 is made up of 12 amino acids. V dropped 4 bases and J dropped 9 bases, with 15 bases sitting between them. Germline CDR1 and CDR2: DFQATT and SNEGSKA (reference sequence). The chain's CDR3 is CSAITGAGSYTF. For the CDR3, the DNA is TGCAGTGCTATCACGGGGGCGGGCAGCTACACCTTC.

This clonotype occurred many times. Written as DNA, the CDR3 is TGTGCCACCAGCAAGGGGTCGGTTAACACTGAAGCTTTCTTT. This encodes CATSKGSVNTEAFF. The chain has TRBV15 and TRBJ1-1; maybe TRBD1 (5 bases). The V gene lost 4 bases and the J gene lost 2 bases, with 11 bases spanning the gap. Germline assignment: CDR1 LNHNV and CDR2 YYDKDF (reference sequence). The CDR3 runs 14 residues.

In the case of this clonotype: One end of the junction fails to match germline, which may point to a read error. The CDR3 nucleotides read TGTGCCAGCAGCCTCTCCGAGGGGCCCTACAATGAGCAGCTCTTC. Amino acid sequence: CASSLSEGPYNEQLF. The chain has TRBV7-3 and TRBJ2-1; D is possibly TRBD1 or TRBD2 (5 bases each). The CDR3 loop spans 15 amino acids. CDR1 is SGHTA and CDR2 is FQGTGA in the germline V gene.

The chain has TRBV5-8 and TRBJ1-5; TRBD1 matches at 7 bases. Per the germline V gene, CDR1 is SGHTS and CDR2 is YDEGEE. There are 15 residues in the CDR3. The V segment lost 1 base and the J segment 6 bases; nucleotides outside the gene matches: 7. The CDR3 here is CASSLLRGLGQPQHF. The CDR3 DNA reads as TGTGCCAGCAGCTTGCTAAGGGGGCTCGGTCAGCCCCAGCATTTT.

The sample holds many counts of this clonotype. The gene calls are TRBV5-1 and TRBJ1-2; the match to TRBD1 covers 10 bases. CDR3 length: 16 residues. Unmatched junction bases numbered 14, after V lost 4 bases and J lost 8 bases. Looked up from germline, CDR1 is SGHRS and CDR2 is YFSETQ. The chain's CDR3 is CASSLQVGQGVGGYTF. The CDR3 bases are TGCGCCAGCAGCCTGCAGGTTGGACAGGGGGTTGGAGGCTACACCTTC.

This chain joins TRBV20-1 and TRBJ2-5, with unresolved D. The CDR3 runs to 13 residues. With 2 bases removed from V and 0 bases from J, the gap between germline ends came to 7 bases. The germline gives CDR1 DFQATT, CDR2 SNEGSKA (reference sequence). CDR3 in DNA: TGCAGTGCTAGAAGGCTGGACCAAGAGACCCAGTACTTC. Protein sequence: CSARRLDQETQYF.

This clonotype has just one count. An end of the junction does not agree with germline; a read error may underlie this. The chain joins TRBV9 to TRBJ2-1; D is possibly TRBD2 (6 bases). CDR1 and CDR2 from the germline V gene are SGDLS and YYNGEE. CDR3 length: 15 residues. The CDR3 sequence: CASSVDGGLRGEQSF. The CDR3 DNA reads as TGTGCCAGCAGCGTAGACGGGGGACTTCGAGGTGAGCAGTCCTTC.

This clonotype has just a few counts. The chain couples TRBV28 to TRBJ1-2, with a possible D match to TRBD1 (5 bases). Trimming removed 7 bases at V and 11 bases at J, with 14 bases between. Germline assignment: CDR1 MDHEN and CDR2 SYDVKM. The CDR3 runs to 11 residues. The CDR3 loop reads CASTLRGQYTF. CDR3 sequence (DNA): TGTGCCAGCACGTTGAGGGGCCAGTACACCTTC.

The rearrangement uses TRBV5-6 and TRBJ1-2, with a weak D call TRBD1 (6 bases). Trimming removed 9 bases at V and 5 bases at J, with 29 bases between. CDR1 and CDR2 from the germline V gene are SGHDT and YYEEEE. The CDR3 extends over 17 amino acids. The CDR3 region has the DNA TGTGCCACCTCAAACCGGGCAGGGGAAAGTTGGGTGTATGGCTACACCTTC. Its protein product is CATSNRAGESWVYGYTF. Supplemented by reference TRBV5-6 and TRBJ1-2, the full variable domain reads DAGVTQSPTHLIKTRGQQVTLRCSPKSGHDTVSWYQQALGQGPQFIFQYYEEEERQRGNFPDRFSGHQFPNYSSELNVNALLLGDSALYLCATSNRAGESWVYGYTFGSGTRLTVV.